This record concerns one T cell receptor (beta chain) sequence. Its antigen is undetermined. The junction differs from germline at one of its ends, possibly a read error. This sample was taken from a study of tumor and adjacent non-tumor tissue in lung cancer. Across the whole study: Each sample yielded a few million productive TCRbeta reads on average. Points from the study as a whole: In normal lung, the top 100 clones were significantly more dominant than in tumor.

This sample's RNA came from whole unsorted tissue. The normal lung tissue was taken more than 3 cm from the tumor edge. A modified ARM-PCR protocol with three rounds of nested PCR amplified TCRbeta. MiXCR was run by TCRdb on the multiplex PCR reads, yielding one entry per CDR3 protein. This repertoire shows around 76,000 distinct CDR3 sequences, more than 65% found once; its top ten account for about two fifths. The CDR3 runs 18 residues. Looked up from germline, CDR1 is SGHRS and CDR2 is YFSETQ. This sequence originates from a man in his 70s with non-small cell lung cancer. The sequencing input was distant non-tumor lung tissue. The V and J genes are TRBV5-1 and TRBJ1-1; D ambiguous. CDR3 amino acids: CASSLDWAEKTMNNEAFF. In nucleotides, the CDR3 is TGCGCCAGCAGCTTGGACTGGGCAGAGAAAACCATGAACAATGAAGCTTTCTTT.